This TCR beta chain was sequenced in a study of blood T cell repertoires in COVID-19. Looking at the study overall: Sources were T cells, B-cell-depleted T cells, or PBMCs; the material itself was cDNA or gDNA.

The table came from immunoSEQ multiplex PCR; TCRdb's copy has only in-frame clones and leaves some out. In the table there are about 72,000 clones, under 95% of which are singletons. The specimen was peripheral blood. The sequence derives from a human donor in a cohort sampled during active COVID-19.

The CDR3 DNA follows: TGTGCCAGCAGCTTAGTAGGGGAGGGCACAGATACGCAGTATTTT. The encoded protein is CASSLVGEGTDTQYF. The V and J genes are TRBV11-2 and TRBJ2-3; tentative D call: TRBD2 (6 bases). The CDR3 spans 15 residues. V was clipped by 1 base and J by 1 base, with 9 bases between them. In germline, CDR1 is SGHAT, CDR2 FQNNGV. Full variable domain (missing parts from reference TRBV11-2 and TRBJ2-3): EAGVAQSPRYKIIEKRQSVAFWCNPISGHATLYWYQQILGQGPKLLIQFQNNGVVDDSQLPKDRFSAERLKGVDSTLKIQPAKLEDSAVYLCASSLVGEGTDTQYFGPGTRLTVL.